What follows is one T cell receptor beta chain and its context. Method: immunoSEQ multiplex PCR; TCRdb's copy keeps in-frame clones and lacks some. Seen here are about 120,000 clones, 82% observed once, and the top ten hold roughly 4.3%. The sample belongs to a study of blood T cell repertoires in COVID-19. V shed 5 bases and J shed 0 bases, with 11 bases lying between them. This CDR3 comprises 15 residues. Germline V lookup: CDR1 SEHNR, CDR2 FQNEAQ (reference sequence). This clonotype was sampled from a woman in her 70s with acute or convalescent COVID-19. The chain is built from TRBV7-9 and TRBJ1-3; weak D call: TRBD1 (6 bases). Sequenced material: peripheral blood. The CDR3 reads CASSQTGSSGNTIYF. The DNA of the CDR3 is TGTGCCAGCAGCCAGACAGGCAGCTCTGGAAACACCATATATTTT.